This T cell receptor beta chain was retrieved from a study of blood T cell repertoires in COVID-19. On the study more broadly: PBMCs, B-cell-depleted T cells, or T cells were the source of the cDNA or gDNA that made up the material.

TCRdb's copy holds only in-frame clones and misses some; the assay was immunoSEQ multiplex PCR. The sample lists approximately 300,000 clones, just under 90% occurring once. Sequencing used peripheral blood. This TCR was recovered from a woman in her 40s with acute or convalescent COVID-19.

The CDR3: CASSGINEQFF. The CDR3 DNA reads as TGTGCCAGCAGCGGCATCAATGAGCAGTTCTTC. The J gene is TRBJ2-1, the V gene TRBV3-1 (or the pseudogene TRBV3-2); D gene unclear. CDR3 length equals 11 residues. Trimming left V 5 bases short and J 6 bases short, with 5 bases between. CDR1 is LGHDT, CDR2 YNNKEL, per germline (reference sequence).